The rows below give T cell receptor beta chains drawn from one sample of a study of neurological immune-mediated disorders. TCRdb processed the 5' RACE reads anew with MiXCR; each CDR3 protein has one entry. The data contain approximately 100,000 distinct CDR3 sequences, roughly 3.5% of them seen just once; the ten biggest clones take up less than 3.5%. Sequences were obtained from PBMCs. The receptors were sampled from a woman aged 45-59 years with multiple sclerosis. Each CDR3 is given with its conserved first and last residue. Each record gives: J gene, clone size, D gene, V gene, CDR3 protein, CDR3 DNA. A D gene is named only where the DNA matches it firmly. Rows may omit the clone size; those that give it use once, few, many or a size class.

j_call: TRBJ2-3; clone_size: -; d_call: TRBD2; v_call: TRBV6-5; cdr3_aa: CASSLLAGGSTDTQYF; cdr3_nt: TGTGCCAGCAGTCTACTAGCGGGGGGCAGCACAGATACGCAGTATTTT
j_call: TRBJ2-3; clone_size: many; d_call: TRBD2; v_call: TRBV20-1; cdr3_aa: CSASDSGLAGEDTQYF; cdr3_nt: TGCAGTGCTAGTGACTCGGGACTAGCGGGGGAAGATACGCAGTATTTT
j_call: TRBJ1-1; clone_size: many; d_call: -; v_call: TRBV5-5; cdr3_aa: CASSLRGGGGAGYTEAFF; cdr3_nt: TGTGCCAGCAGCCTAAGAGGGGGAGGAGGAGCGGGCTACACTGAAGCTTTCTTT
j_call: TRBJ1-2; clone_size: many; d_call: TRBD1; v_call: TRBV5-1; cdr3_aa: CASSVTPGQGAYGYTF; cdr3_nt: TGCGCCAGCAGCGTCACCCCGGGACAGGGGGCATATGGCTACACCTTC
j_call: TRBJ2-2; clone_size: many; d_call: TRBD1; v_call: TRBV18; cdr3_aa: CASSPSLQGSGGELFF; cdr3_nt: TGTGCCAGCTCACCGTCTCTACAGGGGAGTGGCGGGGAGCTGTTTTTT
j_call: TRBJ2-5; clone_size: many; d_call: TRBD1; v_call: TRBV7-2; cdr3_aa: CASSLRDRGLETQYF; cdr3_nt: TGTGCCAGCAGCCTCCGGGACAGGGGCTTGGAGACCCAGTACTTC
j_call: TRBJ1-6; clone_size: many; d_call: -; v_call: TRBV4-1; cdr3_aa: CASSQVDMGFLNSPLHF; cdr3_nt: TGCGCCAGCAGCCAAGTGGACATGGGGTTTCTTAATTCACCCCTCCACTTT
j_call: TRBJ2-3; clone_size: many; d_call: -; v_call: TRBV5-6; cdr3_aa: CASTGGPDFRDTQYF; cdr3_nt: TGTGCCAGCACCGGAGGCCCGGACTTCAGAGATACGCAGTATTTT
j_call: TRBJ2-1; clone_size: many; d_call: TRBD1; v_call: TRBV7-2; cdr3_aa: CASSLAPGQGAEQFF; cdr3_nt: TGTGCCAGCAGCTTAGCTCCGGGACAGGGAGCCGAGCAGTTCTTC
j_call: TRBJ2-3; clone_size: many; d_call: -; v_call: TRBV14; cdr3_aa: CASSQVGPPDTQYF; cdr3_nt: TGTGCCAGCAGCCAAGTTGGACCCCCAGATACGCAGTATTTT
j_call: TRBJ2-2; clone_size: many; d_call: -; v_call: TRBV7-8; cdr3_aa: CASSLLVRRTGELFF; cdr3_nt: TGTGCCAGCAGCTTATTAGTACGCCGCACCGGGGAGCTGTTTTTT
j_call: TRBJ1-2; clone_size: many; d_call: -; v_call: TRBV12-3/TRBV12-4; cdr3_aa: CASSFEGGGYGYTF; cdr3_nt: TGTGCCAGCAGTTTCGAGGGAGGGGGCTATGGCTACACCTTC
j_call: TRBJ2-7; clone_size: many; d_call: -; v_call: TRBV15; cdr3_aa: CATSRDGQTNYEQYF; cdr3_nt: TGTGCCACCAGCAGAGATGGGCAGACCAACTACGAGCAGTACTTC
j_call: TRBJ1-5; clone_size: -; d_call: -; v_call: TRBV3-1; cdr3_aa: CDSSKADQPQHF; cdr3_nt: TGTGACAGCAGCAAGGCCGATCAGCCCCAGCATTTT
j_call: TRBJ2-7; clone_size: many; d_call: -; v_call: TRBV21-1; cdr3_aa: CASSNYEQYF; cdr3_nt: TGTGCCAGCTCCAACTACGAGCAGTACTTC
j_call: TRBJ2-7; clone_size: many; d_call: -; v_call: TRBV7-2; cdr3_aa: CASSLGLPRDYEQYF; cdr3_nt: TGTGCCAGCAGCTTGGGACTCCCCAGGGATTACGAGCAGTACTTC
j_call: TRBJ1-5; clone_size: many; d_call: -; v_call: TRBV12-3/TRBV12-4; cdr3_aa: CASRILGVGNNQPQHF; cdr3_nt: TGTGCCAGCAGAATACTGGGCGTCGGGAACAATCAGCCCCAGCATTTT
j_call: TRBJ1-6; clone_size: few; d_call: -; v_call: TRBV7-2; cdr3_aa: CASSIEIYNSTLNF; cdr3_nt: TGTGCCAGCAGCATCGAGATCTATAATTCAACCCTCAACTTT
j_call: TRBJ2-4; clone_size: many; d_call: -; v_call: TRBV12-3/TRBV12-4; cdr3_aa: CASSSRSTVNIQYF; cdr3_nt: TGTGCCAGCAGTTCCCGGTCGACAGTGAACATTCAGTACTTC
j_call: TRBJ1-2; clone_size: many; d_call: -; v_call: TRBV5-1; cdr3_aa: CASSLGGDYGYTF; cdr3_nt: TGCGCCAGCAGCTTAGGGGGGGACTATGGCTACACCTTC
j_call: TRBJ2-5; clone_size: many; d_call: TRBD2; v_call: TRBV12-3/TRBV12-4; cdr3_aa: CASSLLFLAGVETQYF; cdr3_nt: TGTGCCAGCAGCCTCCTCTTCCTAGCGGGGGTAGAGACCCAGTACTTC
j_call: TRBJ2-1; clone_size: many; d_call: TRBD2; v_call: TRBV6-2/TRBV6-3; cdr3_aa: CASSYRLAGDNEQFF; cdr3_nt: TGTGCCAGCAGTTATCGATTAGCGGGCGACAATGAGCAGTTCTTC
j_call: TRBJ1-5; clone_size: -; d_call: -; v_call: TRBV7-6; cdr3_aa: CASSLVGGRGNQPQHF; cdr3_nt: TGTGCCAGCAGCTTAGTGGGCGGAAGGGGAAATCAGCCCCAGCATTTT
j_call: TRBJ2-2; clone_size: many; d_call: -; v_call: TRBV7-9; cdr3_aa: CASKGISGNTGELFF; cdr3_nt: TGTGCCAGCAAGGGGATTTCAGGGAACACCGGGGAGCTGTTTTTT
j_call: TRBJ1-5; clone_size: many; d_call: TRBD1; v_call: TRBV29-1; cdr3_aa: CSAGQGNQPQHF; cdr3_nt: TGCAGCGCTGGACAGGGCAATCAGCCCCAGCATTTT
j_call: TRBJ2-2; clone_size: many; d_call: -; v_call: TRBV12-3/TRBV12-4; cdr3_aa: CASSFFGDTGELFF; cdr3_nt: TGTGCCAGCAGTTTTTTCGGGGACACCGGGGAGCTGTTTTTT
j_call: TRBJ2-1; clone_size: many; d_call: TRBD2; v_call: TRBV5-1; cdr3_aa: CASSKPGTSGAYNEQFF; cdr3_nt: TGCGCCAGCAGCAAGCCAGGGACTAGCGGGGCCTACAATGAGCAGTTCTTC
j_call: TRBJ1-5; clone_size: many; d_call: -; v_call: TRBV20-1; cdr3_aa: CSARGGNQPQHF; cdr3_nt: TGCAGTGCTAGAGGTGGGAATCAGCCCCAGCATTTT
j_call: TRBJ1-1; clone_size: many; d_call: -; v_call: TRBV28; cdr3_aa: CASSTRTGRNTEAFF; cdr3_nt: TGTGCCAGCAGCACACGAACAGGGCGTAACACTGAAGCTTTCTTT
j_call: TRBJ1-5; clone_size: many; d_call: TRBD1; v_call: TRBV7-9; cdr3_aa: CASSFVGTGSRQPQHF; cdr3_nt: TGTGCCAGCAGCTTTGTCGGGACAGGGTCTAGGCAGCCCCAGCATTTT
j_call: TRBJ1-2; clone_size: many; d_call: -; v_call: TRBV7-2; cdr3_aa: CASSLGRTANYGYTF; cdr3_nt: TGTGCCAGCAGCTTAGGGAGGACGGCTAACTATGGCTACACCTTC
j_call: TRBJ1-4; clone_size: many; d_call: TRBD1; v_call: TRBV6-5; cdr3_aa: CASSVRGQGAGNEKLFF; cdr3_nt: TGTGCCAGCAGCGTCAGGGGACAGGGGGCGGGTAATGAAAAACTGTTTTTT
j_call: TRBJ1-2; clone_size: few; d_call: -; v_call: TRBV3-1; cdr3_aa: CASSQELGANYGYTF; cdr3_nt: TGTGCCAGCAGCCAAGAACTCGGAGCAAACTATGGCTACACCTTC
j_call: TRBJ1-5; clone_size: many; d_call: TRBD1; v_call: TRBV9; cdr3_aa: CASSDGTDSNQPQHF; cdr3_nt: TGTGCCAGCAGCGACGGGACAGATAGCAATCAGCCCCAGCATTTT
j_call: TRBJ2-7; clone_size: many; d_call: TRBD2; v_call: TRBV3-1; cdr3_aa: CASSHHARLAGGYEQYF; cdr3_nt: TGTGCCAGCAGCCACCACGCGCGACTAGCGGGGGGGTACGAGCAGTACTTC
j_call: TRBJ1-5; clone_size: -; d_call: -; v_call: TRBV5-5; cdr3_aa: CASEEFHGFGTQNF; cdr3_nt: TGTGCCAGTGAGGAATTTCATGGCTTTGGGACCCAGAATTTT
j_call: TRBJ1-6; clone_size: few; d_call: -; v_call: TRBV20-1; cdr3_aa: CSAGREGSPLHF; cdr3_nt: TGCAGTGCTGGACGGGAGGGCTCACCCCTCCACTTT
j_call: TRBJ2-7; clone_size: many; d_call: -; v_call: TRBV10-3; cdr3_aa: CAISETTYEQYF; cdr3_nt: TGTGCCATCAGTGAGACAACCTACGAGCAGTACTTC
j_call: TRBJ1-2; clone_size: many; d_call: TRBD1; v_call: TRBV4-1; cdr3_aa: CASSQPIYLRTGTRYGYTF; cdr3_nt: TGCGCCAGCAGCCAACCCATTTATCTACGGACAGGGACCCGCTATGGCTACACCTTC
j_call: TRBJ2-3; clone_size: many; d_call: TRBD1; v_call: TRBV7-3; cdr3_aa: CASSLFQGATDTQYF; cdr3_nt: TGTGCCAGCAGCTTATTTCAGGGGGCTACAGATACGCAGTATTTT
j_call: TRBJ1-2; clone_size: -; d_call: -; v_call: TRBV18; cdr3_aa: CASSPTGSYGYTF; cdr3_nt: TGTGCCAGCTCACCCACCGGCTCCTATGGCTACACCTTC
j_call: TRBJ2-5; clone_size: many; d_call: -; v_call: TRBV20-1; cdr3_aa: CSARDPTGAPRETQYF; cdr3_nt: TGCAGTGCTAGAGATCCGACGGGGGCGCCCCGGGAGACCCAGTACTTC
j_call: TRBJ2-3; clone_size: many; d_call: TRBD2; v_call: TRBV24-1; cdr3_aa: CATSESGLAGGTSPDTQYF; cdr3_nt: TGTGCCACCAGTGAGTCGGGACTAGCGGGGGGGACCTCTCCGGATACGCAGTATTTT
j_call: TRBJ2-2; clone_size: many; d_call: -; v_call: TRBV14; cdr3_aa: CASSQQATNTGELFF; cdr3_nt: TGTGCCAGCAGCCAACAGGCGACGAACACCGGGGAGCTGTTTTTT
j_call: TRBJ1-1; clone_size: -; d_call: TRBD1; v_call: TRBV7-2; cdr3_aa: CASSLMAGGNGGNTEAFF; cdr3_nt: TGTGCCAGCAGCTTAATGGCAGGGGGCAACGGTGGGAACACTGAAGCTTTCTTT
j_call: TRBJ2-4; clone_size: many; d_call: -; v_call: TRBV5-1; cdr3_aa: CASSPTGLPGNIQYF; cdr3_nt: TGCGCCAGCAGCCCCACCGGTCTACCCGGAAACATTCAGTACTTC
j_call: TRBJ1-5; clone_size: many; d_call: -; v_call: TRBV6-5; cdr3_aa: CASSYSSPGWSNQPQHF; cdr3_nt: TGTGCCAGCAGTTACTCGAGCCCAGGGTGGAGCAATCAGCCCCAGCATTTT